Below, 7 T cell receptor beta chains from the same sample are listed, as sequenced in a study of blood T cell repertoires in COVID-19. Libraries were prepared by immunoSEQ multiplex PCR; TCRdb keeps only in-frame clonotypes and omits some of them. The data show approximately 100,000 clones, with approximately 80% seen just once and more than 3% held by the top ten. The sequencing input was peripheral blood. Receptors were obtained from a woman of 80 years or more with active or convalescent COVID-19.

The rearrangement uses TRBV7-3 and TRBJ2-5, with TRBD2 identical over 9 bases. The V gene end was trimmed by 5 bases and the J gene end by 0 bases; junction bases not matched to a gene: 4. Germline assignment: CDR1 SGHTA and CDR2 FQGTGA. The CDR3 runs to 15 residues. CDR3 residues: CASSRGGAHQETQYF. The DNA for the CDR3 is TGTGCCAGCAGCCGCGGGGGGGCCCACCAAGAGACCCAGTACTTC.

The chain employs TRBV18 and TRBJ1-5; 12 nucleotides line up with TRBD1. V lost 6 bases, J lost 5 bases, and 8 bases stayed unmatched. The germline V gene encodes CDR1 KGHSH and CDR2 LQKENI. This CDR3 contains 16 residues. CDR3 nucleotides: TGTGCCAGCTCCCTAATGGGACAGGGGGCGTATCAGCCCCAGCATTTT. As protein: CASSLMGQGAYQPQHF.

The V and J genes are TRBV5-4 and TRBJ1-1; D is uncertain. The germline V gene has CDR1 SGHNT and CDR2 YYREEE (reference sequence). There are 15 residues in the CDR3. Trimming took off 4 bases at V and 2 bases at J, with 15 bases between the two ends. CDR3 nucleotides: TGTGCCAGCAGCCCAACTACGGGTAGAAACACTGAAGCTTTCTTT. This sequence encodes CASSPTTGRNTEAFF.

The chain links TRBV6-2 or TRBV6-3 to TRBJ1-1; TRBD1 matches 7 bases. Trimming removed 5 bases from V and 0 bases from J; junction bases left unmatched: 6. The germline gives CDR1 MNHEY, CDR2 SVGEGT. The CDR3 has 15 amino acids. Here the CDR3 DNA reads TGTGCCAGCAGTGAGGAGGGGGCCGTGAACACTGAAGCTTTCTTT. As protein: CASSEEGAVNTEAFF.

V gene TRBV28 combines with J gene TRBJ1-1, with no clear D. The germline V and J ends were trimmed by 2 bases and 6 bases, with 7 bases remaining between them. This CDR3 has 12 residues. Germline CDR1 and CDR2: MDHEN and SYDVKM. The CDR3 DNA reads as TGTGCCAGCAGTTTAACCGGTTCTGAAGCTTTCTTT. Translated: CASSLTGSEAFF.

The J gene is TRBJ2-7, the V gene TRBV19; 7 nucleotides align to TRBD1. The CDR3 covers 14 residues. Trimming removed 7 bases from V and 1 base from J; junction bases left unmatched: 7. Germline CDR1 LNHDA, CDR2 SQIVND (reference sequence). CDR3 nucleotide sequence: TGTGCCAGTAAGTGGGACAGTGGTTCCTACGAGCAGTACTTC. Amino acid sequence: CASKWDSGSYEQYF.

With regard to this clone: At one of its ends the junction is not consistent with the germline gene, which may arise from a read error. The chain employs TRBV7-7 and TRBJ2-2, with TRBD1 matching 7 bases. The V gene's germline CDR1 is SSHAT and CDR2 FNYEAQ (reference sequence). This CDR3 contains 16 residues. The CDR3 DNA follows: TGTGCTAGCAGCTACCCGACAGGGACGGGCACCGGGGAGCTGTTTTTT. The encoded protein is CASSYPTGTGTGELFF.